The present TCR beta chain was sequenced within a study of blood T cell repertoires in COVID-19. Study-level background: Collection of acute and convalescent COVID-19 samples took place in the United States, Italy and Spain. Sources were T cells, B-cell-depleted T cells, or PBMCs; the material itself was cDNA or gDNA.

Per the original methods: Counts of nucleated cells, estimated from reference gene primer amplification, were obtained. Data came from immunoSEQ multiplex PCR; TCRdb stores just in-frame clones and leaves some out. For V, J and clone size, that table is used; D and trimming come from the DNA. The sample yields over 60,000 clones, 89% seen once. The receptor was isolated from a man older than 75 with acute or convalescent COVID-19. Sample: peripheral blood.

The CDR3: CSGKTRTDTEAFF. Here the CDR3 DNA reads TGCAGCGGTAAGACCCGGACAGACACTGAAGCTTTCTTT. The chain carries TRBV29-1 and TRBJ1-1, with D perhaps TRBD1 (6 bases). CDR1 and CDR2 (germline): SQVTM, ANQGSEA. V was pared by 7 bases and J by 3 bases, with 15 bases between. CDR3 length equals 13 residues.